The 6 T cell receptor beta chains reported below all come from one sample, sequenced in a study of metastatic and nonmetastatic thyroid tumors. Thyroid surgery was performed in patients who had received no treatment beforehand. TCRdb re-called the PCR reads with MiXCR. The top ten clones hold more than 9% of a sample with 10,000 to 15,000 clones, over 25% of them seen once. What was sequenced was tumor tissue. The origin of the receptors is a female donor with papillary thyroid cancer or a benign thyroid nodule (not recorded which). Some clones in this sample may be carry-over from other donors' samples.

In its sample, this clone is medium-sized (0.01 to 0.1%). The chain employs TRBV7-8 and TRBJ1-2; D is possibly TRBD1 (6 bases). Germline-derived CDR1 and CDR2 are SGHVS and FQNEAQ. V lost 2 bases and J lost 5, with 9 bases in between. This CDR3 is built from 13 residues. CDR3 in amino acids: CASSLQGIYGYTF. In DNA form, the CDR3 reads TGTGCCAGCAGCTTACAGGGGATTTATGGCTACACCTTC.

This rearrangement joins TRBV20-1 to TRBJ2-2; the match to TRBD2 covers 8 bases. The CDR3 is made up of 14 amino acids. With V trimmed by 5 bases and J by 6 bases, 8 bases remained unmatched. Germline V lookup: CDR1 DFQATT, CDR2 SNEGSKA (reference sequence). CDR3 region: CSAPHLTSAGELFF. CDR3 nucleotide sequence: TGCAGTGCTCCCCACCTGACTAGCGCCGGGGAGCTGTTTTTT.

This clone was detected only a few times. The chain couples TRBV12-3 or TRBV12-4 to TRBJ2-1, with TRBD2 matching 7 bases. The CDR3 length is 14 residues. J lost 5 bases, V lost 7 bases, and 8 bases had no gene match. CDR3 protein: CASTWGGGNNEQFF. The CDR3 nucleotides are TGTGCCAGCACCTGGGGGGGAGGAAACAATGAGCAGTTCTTC.

This clone was picked up one time. V is TRBV20-1 and J is TRBJ2-7; no clear D. V was shortened by 2 bases and J by 6 bases, with 11 bases between the two germline ends. The CDR3 is 12 residues long. CDR1 and CDR2 from the germline V gene are DFQATT and SNEGSKA (reference sequence). CDR3 DNA sequence: TGCAGTGCTAGACCGGGTTCCACCGAGCAGTACTTC. This gives the protein CSARPGSTEQYF.

This clone appeared a few times. This sequence joins TRBV12-3 or TRBV12-4 and TRBJ2-7; 7 bases match TRBD1. With V trimmed by 7 bases and J by 2 bases, 8 bases remained unmatched. The CDR3 sequence is 14 residues long. The CDR3 sequence is CASTSTGIAYEQYF. The DNA for the CDR3 is TGTGCCAGCACCTCGACAGGGATAGCCTACGAGCAGTACTTC.

This clone was found a few times. One end of the junction is discordant with germline, which a read error may explain. The V and J genes are TRBV6-1 and TRBJ1-1; D ambiguous. CDR1 is MNHNS, CDR2 SASEGT, per germline. The CDR3 extends over 14 amino acids. Here the CDR3 DNA reads TGTGCCATCACCCGGGTGGAAGGGAGCACTGAAACTTTCTTT. Its translation: CAITRVEGSTETFF.